The rows below give T cell receptor beta chains drawn from one sample of a study of naive CD8 T cells in extremely preterm neonates. Using immunoSEQ multiplex PCR, the repertoire was profiled, and TCRdb retains in-frame clones only, with some absent. The sample contains under 9,500 clones, 92% of which appear only once. The material sequenced was naive CD8+ T cells from cord blood. All receptors come from a newborn in good health. Both conserved end residues are part of each CDR3. A D gene is named only where the DNA matches it firmly. Clone size appears in some rows only: once, few, many, or a class for an expanded clone.

CDR3 length	clone size	D gene	V gene	J gene	CDR3 DNA	CDR3 protein
17	NA	TRBD1	TRBV7-2	TRBJ1-1	TGTGCCAGCAGCCTAGGACACAGGGGGTATAAGAACACTGAAGCTTTCTTT	CASSLGHRGYKNTEAFF
15	NA	TRBD2	TRBV10-2	TRBJ2-7	TGCGCCAGCAGTGAGGGGGCGGGAGGGATCTACGAGCAGTACTTC	CASSEGAGGIYEQYF
17	NA	NA	TRBV13	TRBJ1-3	TGTGCCAGCAGCTTAGGTGTAGGGGGAGACTCTGGAAACACCATATATTTT	CASSLGVGGDSGNTIYF
14	NA	TRBD1	TRBV4-1	TRBJ2-7	TGCGCCAGCAGCAGCGACAGGGGCGGGTACGAGCAGTACTTC	CASSSDRGGYEQYF
15	NA	NA	TRBV6-5	TRBJ2-7	TGTGCCAGCAGTTACAGGAGTCGGGGTACCTACGAGCAGTACTTC	CASSYRSRGTYEQYF
11	NA	NA	TRBV2	TRBJ2-1	TGTGCCAGCAGGGGGAGGGGGAGCGTGTTCTTC	CASRGRGSVFF
16	NA	TRBD2	TRBV2	TRBJ2-7	TGTGCCAGCAGTGAGGTGTCTAGCGGGTTTACCTACGAGCAGTACTTC	CASSEVSSGFTYEQYF
14	NA	TRBD2	TRBV6-5	TRBJ2-3	TGTGCCAGCACCTTTAGCGGGGGCACAGATACGCAGTATTTT	CASTFSGGTDTQYF
17	NA	TRBD1	TRBV9	TRBJ1-5	TGTGCCAGCAGCGGTAGCGATAAGGGACAGCTGAATCAGCCCCAGCATTTT	CASSGSDKGQLNQPQHF
18	NA	TRBD1	TRBV5-6	TRBJ1-5	TGTGCCAGCAGCTCTCGGCGACAGGGGGCCCAATCGAGGCAGCCCCAGCATTTT	CASSSRRQGAQSRQPQHF
17	NA	TRBD1	TRBV4-3	TRBJ2-3	TGCGCCAGCAGCCCGAAAACCGGGACAGGGTACACAGATACGCAGTATTTT	CASSPKTGTGYTDTQYF
15	once	NA	TRBV4-3	TRBJ2-3	TGCGCCAGCAGCCAAGCGGAGGGTTACGCAGATACGCAGTATTTT	CASSQAEGYADTQYF
15	NA	TRBD2	TRBV4-1	TRBJ2-7	TGCGCCAGCAGCCAAGATCTAGCGGGAGGCTACGAGCAGTACTTC	CASSQDLAGGYEQYF
14	once	TRBD1	TRBV11-2	TRBJ1-5	TGTGCCAGCAGCTTACAGGGGGGCAATCAGCCCCAGCATTTT	CASSLQGGNQPQHF
16	NA	NA	TRBV27	TRBJ2-1	TGTGCCAGCAGTTCCTTTTACAGGGTCGATTACAATGAGCAGTTCTTC	CASSSFYRVDYNEQFF
17	NA	TRBD2	TRBV5-4	TRBJ2-3	TGTGCCAGCAGCCCTCGTGGGATTAGCGGGGTCACAGATACGCAGTATTTT	CASSPRGISGVTDTQYF
14	NA	NA	TRBV2	TRBJ2-2	TGTGCCAGCAGTGCCCCAGTAGGGGCCGGGGAGCTGTTTTTT	CASSAPVGAGELFF
18	NA	TRBD2	TRBV5-1	TRBJ2-2	TGCGCCAGCAGCCCTGCAAGAGCGGGAGGGCCGTTCACCGGGGAGCTGTTTTTT	CASSPARAGGPFTGELFF
12	NA	NA	TRBV6-6	TRBJ1-5	TGTGCCAGCAGTTACGAAATGGGACTACAGCATTTT	CASSYEMGLQHF
14	once	TRBD1	TRBV29-1	TRBJ2-2	TGCAGCGCCCTGGGGACAGTCAATACCGGGGAGCTGTTTTTT	CSALGTVNTGELFF
15	NA	NA	TRBV19	TRBJ1-5	TGTGCCAGTAGTGTTGGGCAGGGCCACAATCAGCCCCAGCATTTT	CASSVGQGHNQPQHF
11	NA	NA	TRBV30	TRBJ1-1	TGTGCCTGGAGACAGAACACTGAAGCTTTCTTT	CAWRQNTEAFF
13	NA	NA	TRBV6-5	TRBJ2-7	TGTGCCAGCTTGTATGGGGCTGCCTACGAGCAGTACTTC	CASLYGAAYEQYF
16	NA	NA	TRBV5-1	TRBJ2-1	TGCGCCAGCAGCTTGTTCGAGAGGAGCTCCTACAATGAGCAGTTCTTC	CASSLFERSSYNEQFF
14	NA	TRBD1	TRBV19	TRBJ1-2	TGTGCCAGTAGTCGACAGGGGGCCCTTGCGGGCTACACCTTC	CASSRQGALAGYTF
16	NA	TRBD1	TRBV27	TRBJ1-2	TGTGCCAGCAGTTTATCAAGCGGACAGGTCACCTATGGCTACACCTTC	CASSLSSGQVTYGYTF
15	NA	TRBD1	TRBV5-4	TRBJ2-4	TGTGCCAGCAGCCCTACAGGGGGCATCGAAAACATTCAGTACTTC	CASSPTGGIENIQYF
17	once	NA	TRBV6-8	TRBJ2-5	TGTGCCAGCAGTTACTCGTTTGAAGATCGCCGAGGGGAGACCCAGTACTTC	CASSYSFEDRRGETQYF
16	NA	NA	TRBV7-9	TRBJ1-2	TGTGCCAGCAGCCCCACGAGGGCTCCCCCTGAGGATGGCTACACCTTC	CASSPTRAPPEDGYTF
14	NA	NA	TRBV6-1	TRBJ2-1	TGTGCCAGCACTACGACAGTCTCCTACAATGAGCAGTTCTTC	CASTTTVSYNEQFF
11	NA	NA	TRBV13	TRBJ2-7	TGTGCCAGCAGCTTAGTTGAGAAGCAGTACTTC	CASSLVEKQYF
15	NA	TRBD2	TRBV19	TRBJ2-1	TGTGCCAGTAGTATATGGACGCGGGGGTACAATGAGCAGTTCTTC	CASSIWTRGYNEQFF
17	NA	TRBD1	TRBV4-1	TRBJ1-2	TGCGCCAGCAGCCAAGCTTCTGACAGGGCCCGACCGGGGGGCTACACCTTC	CASSQASDRARPGGYTF
13	NA	TRBD1	TRBV27	TRBJ1-2	TGTGCCAGCAGTTTAGGACAGGGGGCTGGCTACACCTTC	CASSLGQGAGYTF
17	NA	TRBD2	TRBV9	TRBJ2-1	TGTGCCAGCAGCGTAGCTTTTGGACTAGCGGGCTACAATGAGCAGTTCTTC	CASSVAFGLAGYNEQFF
14	NA	TRBD1	TRBV19	TRBJ1-1	TGTGCCAGTAGTCAACAGGGGGCCCAGACTGAAGCTTTCTTT	CASSQQGAQTEAFF
14	NA	TRBD2	TRBV9	TRBJ2-7	TGTGCCAGCAGCGTAACTAGCGGGAGTTACGAGCAGTACTTC	CASSVTSGSYEQYF
15	once	NA	TRBV9	TRBJ1-3	TGTGCCAGCAGCGTCGGGGGGTCCTCTGGAAACACCATATATTTT	CASSVGGSSGNTIYF
14	NA	TRBD1	TRBV11-2	TRBJ2-7	TGTGCCAGCAGCATCCGGGACAGGTACTACGAGCAGTACTTC	CASSIRDRYYEQYF
14	NA	NA	TRBV29-1	TRBJ1-1	TGCAGCGTTGACGAGGGCTTCCTAAACACTGAAGCTTTCTTT	CSVDEGFLNTEAFF
15	NA	NA	TRBV6-5	TRBJ2-7	TGTGCCAGCAGTTACTCGAGGGGGAACTCCTACGAGCAGTACTTC	CASSYSRGNSYEQYF
13	NA	NA	TRBV27	TRBJ2-7	TGTGCCAGCAGTGAGACAGTGTCCTACGAGCAGTACTTC	CASSETVSYEQYF
15	NA	NA	TRBV7-2	TRBJ2-3	TGTGCCAGCAGCTTCCACACAGGGTCCCCAGATACGCAGTATTTT	CASSFHTGSPDTQYF
13	NA	NA	TRBV19	TRBJ2-2	TGTGCCAGTAGTATACGGGGCACCGGGGAGCTGTTTTTT	CASSIRGTGELFF
16	NA	NA	TRBV6-4	TRBJ2-7	TGTGCCAGCGGGAGGCTTTGGGAAGGGAGCTCCTACGAGCAGTACTTC	CASGRLWEGSSYEQYF
12	NA	NA	TRBV11-2	TRBJ1-2	TGTGCCAGCAGCGGCAGGGACTATGGCTACACCTTC	CASSGRDYGYTF
12	NA	NA	TRBV5-4	TRBJ2-3	TGTGCCAGCAGCCCCAGGCCAGATACGCAGTATTTT	CASSPRPDTQYF
13	NA	TRBD1	TRBV7-2	TRBJ2-1	TGTGCCAGCACGCGACAGGGTGGCAATGAGCAGTTCTTC	CASTRQGGNEQFF
16	NA	TRBD1	TRBV7-2	TRBJ1-2	TGTGCCAGCAGCCCAAGGGGGCGGGGCGCGAACTATGGCTACACCTTC	CASSPRGRGANYGYTF
16	NA	TRBD2	TRBV11-2	TRBJ2-2	TGTGCCAGCAGCTTAGTGGTAGCGGGGGGGAACGGGGAGCTGTTTTTT	CASSLVVAGGNGELFF
15	once	NA	TRBV27	TRBJ2-7	TGTGCCAGCAGTTTATCGCCCATGGACATGTACGAGCAGTACTTC	CASSLSPMDMYEQYF
15	NA	NA	TRBV5-1	TRBJ1-2	TGCGCCAGCAGCTTGGAAGGACTCCCGAGGGCTGGCTACACCTTC	CASSLEGLPRAGYTF
16	NA	TRBD1	TRBV4-1	TRBJ2-1	TGCGCCAGCAGTCTCCACCGGGACAGGGTCTACAATGAGCAGTTCTTC	CASSLHRDRVYNEQFF
19	NA	NA	TRBV5-5	TRBJ1-6	TGTGCCAGCAGCCCGTCGGGGGGCATCGAGGTATCCTATAATTCACCCCTCCACTTT	CASSPSGGIEVSYNSPLHF
16	once	NA	TRBV5-6	TRBJ2-2	TGTGCCAGCAGCTTCTCACCGGGACTCCACACCGGGGAGCTGTTTTTT	CASSFSPGLHTGELFF
15	NA	TRBD2	TRBV4-3	TRBJ2-7	TGCGCCAGCAGCCAAGGGACTAGCGGGATATACGAGCAGTACTTC	CASSQGTSGIYEQYF
15	NA	NA	TRBV2	TRBJ2-1	TGTGCCAGCAGTGGTAGCGCGAGCTCCTACAATGAGCAGTTCTTC	CASSGSASSYNEQFF
12	NA	TRBD1	TRBV7-9	TRBJ1-1	TGTGCCAGCAGCGGGGACAGTCCTGAAGCTTTCTTT	CASSGDSPEAFF
15	NA	NA	TRBV10-2	TRBJ1-5	TGCGCCAGCAGTTTAACAGGTTATAGCAATCAGCCCCAGCATTTT	CASSLTGYSNQPQHF
15	once	TRBD2	TRBV25-1	TRBJ2-2	TGTGCCAGCAGTGATCTAGCGGGAGGGCCCGGGGAGCTGTTTTTT	CASSDLAGGPGELFF